This T cell receptor (beta chain) was observed in a study of response to subunit inactivated influenza vaccine. Whole-study findings and limits: Only a handful of new T cells, the authors suggested, are recruited with each seasonal influenza vaccination.

There are a few counts of this clonotype. Antigen unknown. Germline V CDR1 and CDR2: MDHEN, SYDVKM. Deletions cut 7 bases from V and 8 bases from J, with 17 bases between. This CDR3 is 13 amino acids long. TCRdb independently ran MiXCR on the RT-PCR reads; one entry per CDR3 protein. The sample records 490,000 or so distinct CDR3 sequences, 7.6% being singletons. V usage is TRBV28 and J usage is TRBJ1-2; D perhaps matches TRBD1 (5 bases). This specimen was PBMCs from blood, taken less than 30 months after vaccination. This receptor was identified in a man aged 50 to 69 who received an inactivated influenza vaccine. CDR3 sequence: CASTDSPRRGYTF. As DNA, the CDR3 is TGTGCCAGCACCGACAGCCCACGGCGGGGCTACACCTTC.